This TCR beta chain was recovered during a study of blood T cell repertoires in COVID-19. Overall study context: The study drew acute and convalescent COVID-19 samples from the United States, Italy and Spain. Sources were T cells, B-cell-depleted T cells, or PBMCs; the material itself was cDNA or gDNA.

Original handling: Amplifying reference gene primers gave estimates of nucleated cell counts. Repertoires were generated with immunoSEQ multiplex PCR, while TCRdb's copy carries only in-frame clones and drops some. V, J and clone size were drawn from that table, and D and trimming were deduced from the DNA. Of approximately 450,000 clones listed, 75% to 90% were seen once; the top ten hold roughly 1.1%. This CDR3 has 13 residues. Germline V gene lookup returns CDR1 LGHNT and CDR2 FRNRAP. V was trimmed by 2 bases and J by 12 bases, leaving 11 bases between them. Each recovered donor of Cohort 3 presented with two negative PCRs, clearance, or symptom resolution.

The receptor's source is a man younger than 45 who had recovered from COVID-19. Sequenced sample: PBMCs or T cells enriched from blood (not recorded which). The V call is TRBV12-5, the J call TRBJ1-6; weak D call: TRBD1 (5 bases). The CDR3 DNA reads TGTGCTAGTGGTTTGCCTCCGGGGGGACCCCTCCACTTT. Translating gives CASGLPPGGPLHF.